This TCR beta chain was recovered during a study of blood T cell repertoires in COVID-19. About the research overall: Italy, Spain and the United States were the sources of the convalescent and acute COVID-19 samples. PBMCs, B-cell-depleted T cells, or T cells provided the cDNA or gDNA that made up the material.

Original data processing: Estimated nucleated cell counts came from reference gene primer amplification. Only in-frame clones appear in the TCRdb table, and some are missing; sequencing was by immunoSEQ multiplex PCR. V, J and clone size are taken as reported in that table, and D and trimming were inferred from the DNA itself. The sample has roughly 92,000 clones; about 89% are singletons. Sequencing was performed on peripheral blood. This TCR derives from a man aged 45-65 years with acute or convalescent COVID-19.

The CDR3 sequence is CASSLEGSPNTEAFF. CDR3 bases: TGCGCCAGCAGCTTGGAGGGGTCCCCGAACACTGAAGCTTTCTTT. The V call is TRBV5-1, the J call TRBJ1-1, with D perhaps matching TRBD1 (5 bases). Germline CDR1 is SGHRS and CDR2 is YFSETQ. V dropped 0 bases and J dropped 1 base, with 10 bases sitting between them. This CDR3 comprises 15 residues.